A single sample is the source of the 32 T cell receptor beta chains below, sequenced in a study of CDR3 diversity in severe acne. TCRdb reprocessed the PCR reads via MiXCR and lists one record per CDR3 protein. The sample shows tens of thousands of distinct CDR3 sequences, around 53% of them seen only once. Sequenced: blood. These receptors came from a male donor in good health, without acne.

Turning to this clonotype: The junction and the germline gene differ at one end; a read error may be behind it. The chain combines TRBV7-2 with TRBJ2-7, with 7 nucleotides matching TRBD2. This CDR3 has 14 amino acids. Germline V lookup: CDR1 SGHTA, CDR2 FQGNSA. The CDR3 nucleotides read TGTGCCAGCGGCTTGTGGGGGGGACCCTACGAGCAGTACTTC. This translates into CASGLWGGPYEQYF. The complete variable domain, with remaining parts taken from reference TRBV7-2 and TRBJ2-7, reads GAGVSQSPSNKVTEKGKDVELRCDPISGHTALYWYRQSLGQGLEFLIYFQGNSAPDKSGLPSDRFSAERTGGSVSTLTIQRTQQEDSAVYLCASGLWGGPYEQYFGPGTRLTVT.

J is TRBJ2-1 and V is TRBV5-8; 7 bases line up with TRBD2. Germline V gene lookup returns CDR1 SGHTS and CDR2 YDEGEE. This CDR3 contains 15 residues. V trimming: 4 bases; J trimming: 7 bases; junction bases outside the gene matches: 11. CDR3 in amino acids: CASSPVSGGGNEQFF. CDR3 bases: TGTGCCAGCAGCCCGGTTAGTGGGGGGGGTAATGAGCAGTTCTTC.

In its sample, this clonotype was seen many times. The CDR3 nucleotides read TGTGCCAGCAGCCGCGGGACAGTAATCCCCTACGAGCAGTACTTC. Protein sequence: CASSRGTVIPYEQYF. The chain has TRBV5-8 and TRBJ2-7; D is perhaps TRBD1 (7 bases). The CDR3 has 15 amino acids. The germline V and J ends were trimmed by 4 bases and 2 bases, with 16 bases remaining between them. Germline values: CDR1 SGHTS, CDR2 YDEGEE.

The chain couples TRBV2 to TRBJ1-2, with D possibly matching TRBD1 (5 bases). Trimming took off 6 bases at V and 13 bases at J, with 12 bases between the two ends. Germline values: CDR1 SNHLY, CDR2 FYNNEI. This CDR3 comprises 10 residues. The CDR3 sequence: CASRGTQVTF. CDR3 DNA: TGTGCCAGCAGAGGTACACAGGTCACCTTC.

The chain couples TRBV12-3 or TRBV12-4 to TRBJ1-6; D not resolved. Trimming cost V 2 bases and J 0 bases, with 11 bases left between them. The CDR3 totals 17 residues. The CDR3, as DNA: TGTGCCAGCAGTTTACACGACGTGAGCTCCTATAATTCACCCCTCCACTTT. Protein: CASSLHDVSSYNSPLHF.

This clonotype has just a few counts. This rearrangement joins TRBV9 to TRBJ1-1; D is undetermined. Germline V gene data show CDR1 as SGDLS and CDR2 as YYNGEE. V lost 2 bases and J lost 1, with 9 bases in between. CDR3 length: 14 amino acids. The CDR3 sequence: CASSVDRGNTEAFF. CDR3 DNA: TGTGCCAGCAGCGTCGACCGCGGGAACACTGAAGCTTTCTTT.

This chain links TRBV20-1 with TRBJ2-5, with 8 bases aligning to TRBD1. The J segment lost 2 bases and the V segment lost 3 bases, leaving 2 bases of the junction unmatched. The CDR3 is 13 residues long. The V gene's germline CDR1 is DFQATT and CDR2 SNEGSKA (reference sequence). CDR3 sequence reads: CSASDRGQETQYF. For the CDR3, the DNA is TGCAGTGCTAGTGACAGGGGACAAGAGACCCAGTACTTC.

This chain connects TRBV6-4 to TRBJ2-5, with 10 bases that match TRBD2. V lost 6 bases and J lost 5; bases outside the gene matches: 9. The CDR3 runs to 15 residues. Germline CDR1 MRHNA, CDR2 SNTAGT. In DNA, the CDR3 is TGTGCCAGCAGACCCAGCGGGAGGGCCCGGGAGACCCAGTACTTC. Its translation: CASRPSGRARETQYF.

J is TRBJ2-3 and V is TRBV5-1; possibly TRBD1 or TRBD2 for D (5 bases each). The germline V gene encodes CDR1 SGHRS and CDR2 YFSETQ. Trimming left V 4 bases short and J 0 bases short, with 15 bases between. The CDR3 spans 16 residues. In nucleotides, the CDR3 is TGCGCCAGCAGCGTGGAGGACACCCACAGCACAGATACGCAGTATTTT. This codes for CASSVEDTHSTDTQYF.

Worth noting for this clonotype: A single base separates this from a much larger clone, so it may be a read error. The V and J genes are TRBV7-9 and TRBJ2-3; TRBD2 is a possible D gene (7 bases). With 8 bases removed from V and 0 bases from J, the gap between germline ends came to 9 bases. The CDR3 has 13 amino acids. Germline values: CDR1 SEHNR, CDR2 FQNEAQ (reference sequence). This CDR3 is CASGGGSTDTQYF. The CDR3 bases are TGTGCCAGCGGCGGGGGCAGCACAGATACGCAGTATTTT.

The chain couples TRBV6-1 to TRBJ2-7, with D possibly TRBD1 on 6 matching bases. Germline CDR1 reads MNHNS; CDR2 reads SASEGT. Trimming shortened V by 4 bases and J by 4 bases, and 14 bases separated the two germline ends. CDR3 length: 14 amino acids. The CDR3 DNA follows: TGTGCCAGCAGTGCATACAGGGAAAGGTACGAGCAGTACTTC. It is translated as CASSAYRERYEQYF.

This chain links TRBV20-1 with TRBJ2-7; TRBD1 aligns across 7 bases. Germline trimming cut 0 bases from V and 2 bases from J; bases unmatched to any gene: 4. There are 14 residues in the CDR3. The germline gives CDR1 DFQATT, CDR2 SNEGSKA (reference sequence). This CDR3 reads CSARDLGTAYEQYF. The CDR3 DNA follows: TGCAGTGCTAGAGATTTGGGGACAGCCTACGAGCAGTACTTC.

This clonotype is deemed medium-sized (0.01 to 0.1%). This rearrangement joins TRBV25-1 to TRBJ2-7; a weak D match, TRBD2 (6 bases). Germline CDR1 reads MGHDK; CDR2 reads SYGVNS. This CDR3 region has 15 residues. The V end was cut by 1 base, the J end by 6 bases, with 16 bases between. CDR3 nucleotide sequence: TGTGCCAGCAGTGAATCCCAGTTAGGGACTCTCGAGCAGTACTTC. Amino acid sequence: CASSESQLGTLEQYF.

Notes on this clonotype: The junction departs from germline at one end; a sequencing error may be responsible. The V and J genes are TRBV5-8 and TRBJ2-7; unclear D gene. The CDR3 sequence is 11 residues long. Per germline, CDR1 SGHTS and CDR2 YDEGEE. The CDR3 loop reads CASSPRYEQCF. The CDR3 DNA reads as TGTGCCAGCAGCCCTCGTTACGAGCAGTGCTTC. The complete variable domain, with remaining parts taken from reference TRBV5-8 and TRBJ2-7, reads EAGVTQSPTHLIKTRGQQATLRCSPISGHTSVYWYQQALGLGLQFLLWYDEGEERNRGNFPPRFSGRQFPNYSSELNVNALELEDSALYLCASSPRYEQCFGPGTRLTVT.

J is TRBJ1-1 and V is TRBV7-9, with 8 bases matching TRBD1. Germline V gene data show CDR1 as SEHNR and CDR2 as FQNEAQ (reference sequence). Germline trimming cut 5 bases from V and 6 bases from J; bases unmatched to any gene: 8. The length of the CDR3 is 14 residues. The CDR3 region has the DNA TGTGCCAGCAGCGCCTCCGGGACAGGACCTGAAGCTTTCTTT. This encodes CASSASGTGPEAFF.

In this sample, this clonotype turned up once. Because it lacks the conserved phenylalanine or tryptophan at the end, this CDR3 is likely a read error. This chain joins TRBV7-8 and TRBJ2-1; 9 positions match TRBD1. CDR3 size: 14 residues. The germline V gene has CDR1 SGHVS and CDR2 FQNEAQ. J gave up 8 bases and V 7 bases, and 9 bases lay outside the gene matches. In DNA form, the CDR3 reads TGTGCCAGCATATCCGGGACAGGGCACGATGAGCAGTTCCTC. Translation gives CASISGTGHDEQFL.

The chain combines TRBV6-1 with TRBJ2-2; 7 bases align to TRBD2. CDR3 length: 15 amino acids. Unmatched junction bases numbered 6, after V lost 8 bases and J lost 0 bases. Germline values: CDR1 MNHNS, CDR2 SASEGT. The CDR3 DNA follows: TGTGCCAGCGGCCCCGGGACTACGAACACCGGGGAGCTGTTTTTT. As protein: CASGPGTTNTGELFF.

This clonotype has at least ten counts. This rearrangement joins TRBV9 to TRBJ1-1, with a possible D match to TRBD1 (6 bases). V lost 0 bases, J lost 4 bases, and 10 bases lay in between. The CDR3 length is 14 residues. Germline values: CDR1 SGDLS, CDR2 YYNGEE. The CDR3 spells CASSVAQGPTEAFF. Here the CDR3 DNA reads TGTGCCAGCAGCGTAGCCCAGGGGCCCACTGAAGCTTTCTTT.

This clonotype is a singleton in its sample. The chain couples TRBV20-1 to TRBJ2-7, with TRBD2 matching 8 bases. J was trimmed by 3 bases and V by 5 bases; bases with no gene match: 3. The V gene's germline CDR1 is DFQATT and CDR2 SNEGSKA (reference sequence). The CDR3 length is 12 residues. The CDR3 spells CSALAGIYEQYF. The CDR3 nucleotides read TGCAGTGCTTTAGCGGGGATCTACGAGCAGTACTTC.

The CDR3, as DNA: TGCAGCGTTGAAGGGCAAGGGGATCAGTACTTC. Translating it yields CSVEGQGDQYF. The J gene is TRBJ2-7, the V gene TRBV29-1; D is perhaps TRBD1 (5 bases). The CDR3 is 11 residues long. Trimming stripped 1 base from V and 10 bases from J, with 11 bases between. The germline V gene has CDR1 SQVTM and CDR2 ANQGSEA.

Comments on this clonotype: Here the CDR3 omits its conserved ending phenylalanine or tryptophan, so a read error is the likely source. This chain links TRBV19 with TRBJ2-2; D is possibly TRBD2 (6 bases). Trimming cost V 8 bases and J 1 base, with 14 bases left between them. This CDR3 comprises 15 residues. Germline V CDR1 and CDR2: LNHDA, SQIVND (reference sequence). CDR3 bases: TGTGCCAGTCAGATTTACGGGAGGAACACCGGGGAGCTGTTTTCT. Its protein product is CASQIYGRNTGELFS.

This clonotype was observed at least ten times. The V gene is TRBV6-1, the J gene TRBJ1-5; D is unclear. This CDR3 region has 15 residues. Germline V gene lookup returns CDR1 MNHNS and CDR2 SASEGT. Trimming pared 8 bases from V and 0 bases from J, leaving 14 bases between. CDR3 loop: CASAWQEYSNQPQHF. CDR3 in DNA: TGTGCCAGCGCTTGGCAGGAATATAGCAATCAGCCCCAGCATTTT.

This clonotype has a count of ten or more. A much larger clone sits a single nucleotide away, making a read error possible. The rearrangement uses TRBV4-1 and TRBJ2-2, with TRBD2 identical over 10 bases. This CDR3 region has 18 residues. Per germline, CDR1 MGHRA and CDR2 YSYEKL. V gave up 5 bases and J gave up 0 bases; unmatched junction bases: 9. The CDR3 here is CASSNSQRGGSNTGELFF. The CDR3 nucleotides read TGCGCCAGCAGCAACAGCCAGCGGGGGGGATCGAACACCGGGGAGCTGTTTTTT.

The table lists this clonotype with a few counts. The V gene is TRBV10-3, the J gene TRBJ1-1, with a tentative D call TRBD1 (5 bases). The CDR3 loop spans 14 amino acids. From germline, CDR1 is ENHRY and CDR2 SYGVKD. Deletions cut 3 bases from V and 4 bases from J, with 12 bases between. CDR3 bases: TGTGCCATCAGTGATTTTGGGGGGAGCACTGAAGCTTTCTTT. Translation gives CAISDFGGSTEAFF.

Details on this clonotype: Given a much more abundant clone one base away, this may be a read error. This chain links TRBV19 with TRBJ2-1; possible D gene TRBD2, 6 bases. V lost 4 bases, J lost 8 bases, and 15 bases lay in between. The CDR3 extends over 14 amino acids. The germline V gene encodes CDR1 LNHDA and CDR2 SQIVND (reference sequence). The CDR3, as DNA: TGTGCCAGTAGTAGCGCACCTGGAGGGGATGAGCAGTTCTTC. It specifies CASSSAPGGDEQFF. Full variable domain (outside the CDR3, taken from reference TRBV19 and TRBJ2-1): DGGITQSPKYLFRKEGQNVTLSCEQNLNHDAMYWYRQDPGQGLRLIYYSQIVNDFQKGDIAEGYSVSREKKESFPLTVTSAQKNPTAFYLCASSSAPGGDEQFFGPGTRLTVL.

This clonotype was seen only a few times. J is TRBJ2-1 and V is TRBV5-1; TRBD2 aligns across 11 bases. The germline gives CDR1 SGHRS, CDR2 YFSETQ. The CDR3 sequence is 15 residues long. V lost 6 bases, J lost 4 bases, and 6 bases stayed unmatched. The DNA of the CDR3 is TGCGCCAGCACTCCACTAGCGGGAGAATACAATGAGCAGTTCTTC. Amino acid sequence: CASTPLAGEYNEQFF. The full variable domain, completed using reference TRBV5-1 and TRBJ2-1, is KAGVTQTPRYLIKTRGQQVTLSCSPISGHRSVSWYQQTPGQGLQFLFEYFSETQRNKGNFPGRFSGRQFSNSRSEMNVSTLELGDSALYLCASTPLAGEYNEQFFGPGTRLTVL.

Points on this clonotype: The junction shows a germline mismatch at one end, possibly a read error. The rearrangement joins TRBV7-7 to TRBJ2-5; 7 nucleotides match TRBD2. This CDR3 contains 14 residues. Germline V gene sequence: CDR1 SSHAT, CDR2 FNYEAQ (reference sequence). The CDR3: CASTSAHPQETQYF. CDR3 nucleotides: TGTGCTAGCACTAGCGCCCATCCTCAAGAGACCCAGTACTTC.

The gene calls are TRBV12-3 or TRBV12-4 and TRBJ2-7, with 7 nucleotides matching TRBD2. The CDR3 runs to 14 residues. V shed 3 bases and J 6 bases; nucleotides not matched to a gene: 8. CDR3 nucleotide sequence: TGTGCCAGCAGTTTTGGACTAGGAAAGGGCGAGCAGTACTTC. This sequence encodes CASSFGLGKGEQYF.

This clonotype appeared a few times. The rearrangement uses TRBV28 and TRBJ2-3; 7 bases align to TRBD1. The CDR3 is 16 amino acids. With 7 bases clipped from V and 4 bases from J, the junction kept 14 bases outside the gene matches. Germline CDR1 and CDR2: MDHEN and SYDVKM. DNA of the CDR3: TGTGCCAGCATCCCTCCAGGCAGGGGGACCCCAGATACGCAGTATTTT. Translating it yields CASIPPGRGTPDTQYF.

The chain has TRBV7-2 and TRBJ2-1, with D perhaps matching TRBD2 (5 bases). Germline V gene data show CDR1 as SGHTA and CDR2 as FQGNSA. This CDR3 spans 14 amino acids. V was pared by 5 bases and J by 7 bases, with 15 bases between. This CDR3 reads CASSRGLDRNEQFF. The CDR3 coding sequence is TGTGCCAGCAGCCGAGGACTCGACCGGAATGAGCAGTTCTTC.

The table lists this clonotype with many counts. V is TRBV5-6 and J is TRBJ2-7; 7 bases agree with TRBD2. The CDR3 extends over 14 amino acids. The V gene's germline CDR1 is SGHDT and CDR2 YYEEEE. Trimming at V came to 2 bases and at J to 2 bases, leaving 4 bases not matched to a gene. In nucleotides, the CDR3 is TGTGCCAGCAGCTTTGGCGGGAGCACCTACGAGCAGTACTTC. It is translated as CASSFGGSTYEQYF.

In its sample, this clonotype was seen a few times. The rearrangement links TRBV5-1 to TRBJ1-1; D is possibly TRBD1 (6 bases). The CDR3 spans 16 residues. V gave up 4 bases and J gave up 1 base, with 17 bases separating them. Germline V CDR1 and CDR2: SGHRS, YFSETQ. CDR3 region: CASSPQPGVSNTEAFF. In DNA form, the CDR3 reads TGCGCCAGCAGCCCGCAACCAGGGGTTTCGAACACTGAAGCTTTCTTT.